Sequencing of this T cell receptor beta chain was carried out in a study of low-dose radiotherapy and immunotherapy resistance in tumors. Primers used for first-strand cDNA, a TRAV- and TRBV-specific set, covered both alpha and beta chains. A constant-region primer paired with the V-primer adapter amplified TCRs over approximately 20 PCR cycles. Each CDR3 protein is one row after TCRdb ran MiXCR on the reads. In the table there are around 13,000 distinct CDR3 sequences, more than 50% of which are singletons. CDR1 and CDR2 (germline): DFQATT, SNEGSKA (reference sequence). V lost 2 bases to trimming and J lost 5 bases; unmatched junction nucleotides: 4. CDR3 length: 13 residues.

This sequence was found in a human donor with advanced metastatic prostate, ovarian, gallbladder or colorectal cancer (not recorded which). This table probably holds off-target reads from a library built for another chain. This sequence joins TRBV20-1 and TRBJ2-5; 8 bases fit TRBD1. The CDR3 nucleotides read TGCAGTGCTAGATCAGGGGGCCGGGAGACCCAGTACTTC. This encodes CSARSGGRETQYF.